These 6 T cell receptor beta chains were sequenced from one sample in a study of early T cells in non-severe SARS-CoV-2 infection. TCRdb re-derived calls from the 5' RACE reads in MiXCR, one entry per CDR3 protein. Of 55,000 to 65,000 distinct CDR3 sequences listed, 8% to 11% are singletons. The specimen sequenced was whole blood. These receptors were obtained from an adult who was a healthcare worker with PCR-confirmed SARS-CoV-2 infection or an uninfected control (not recorded which).

A few counts support this clonotype. V and J are TRBV10-3 and TRBJ2-7; possibly TRBD2 for D (6 bases). V lost 8 bases, J lost 2 bases, and 10 bases lay in between. CDR3 length: 12 amino acids. Germline V gene lookup returns CDR1 ENHRY and CDR2 SYGVKD. This chain's CDR3 is CAIGTPTYEQYF. The CDR3 bases are TGTGCCATCGGGACTCCCACCTACGAGCAGTACTTC.

This chain connects TRBV2 to TRBJ2-3; tentative D call: TRBD1 (5 bases). Looked up from germline, CDR1 is SNHLY and CDR2 is FYNNEI. This CDR3 spans 14 amino acids. V was clipped by 4 bases and J by 2 bases, with 10 bases between them. The CDR3 nucleotides are TGTGCCAGCAGTGTTCAGGGCGTCACAGATACGCAGTATTTT. Translation gives CASSVQGVTDTQYF.

This clonotype has just a few counts. The chain joins TRBV6-1 to TRBJ2-5, with 10 bases matching TRBD2. From germline, CDR1 is MNHNS and CDR2 SASEGT. The CDR3 length is 14 residues. Germline trimming cut 6 bases from V and 5 bases from J; bases unmatched to any gene: 6. CDR3 coding DNA: TGTGCCAGCAGAAGGACACTAGCGGGGGAGACCCAGTACTTC. Protein product: CASRRTLAGETQYF.

This clonotype has ten or more counts. DNA of the CDR3: TGTGCCAGCAGGCGGGGGACAGGGGATGAGCAGTACTTC. Amino acids: CASRRGTGDEQYF. The chain recombines TRBV7-2 with TRBJ2-7; TRBD1 matches at 10 bases. Per germline, CDR1 SGHTA and CDR2 FQGNSA. V lost 6 bases to trimming and J lost 7 bases; unmatched junction nucleotides: 6. The CDR3 spans 13 residues.

This clonotype was seen repeatedly, ten times or more. J is TRBJ2-1 and V is TRBV18, with 7 bases lining up with TRBD2. This CDR3 has 17 residues. Germline V gene lookup returns CDR1 KGHSH and CDR2 LQKENI. V gave up 0 bases and J gave up 0 bases; unmatched junction bases: 5. The DNA for the CDR3 is TGTGCCAGCTCACCACCGCTCCTAGCGGACTCCTACAATGAGCAGTTCTTC. Protein sequence: CASSPPLLADSYNEQFF.

The chain combines TRBV15 with TRBJ2-1, with a tentative D call TRBD2 (6 bases). The V gene's germline CDR1 is LNHNV and CDR2 YYDKDF (reference sequence). The CDR3 sequence is 15 residues long. V was trimmed by 0 bases and J by 3 bases, leaving 9 bases between them. Here the CDR3 DNA reads TGTGCCACCAGCAGAGAACTCGGGAGCTACAATGAGCAGTTCTTC. Protein product: CATSRELGSYNEQFF.